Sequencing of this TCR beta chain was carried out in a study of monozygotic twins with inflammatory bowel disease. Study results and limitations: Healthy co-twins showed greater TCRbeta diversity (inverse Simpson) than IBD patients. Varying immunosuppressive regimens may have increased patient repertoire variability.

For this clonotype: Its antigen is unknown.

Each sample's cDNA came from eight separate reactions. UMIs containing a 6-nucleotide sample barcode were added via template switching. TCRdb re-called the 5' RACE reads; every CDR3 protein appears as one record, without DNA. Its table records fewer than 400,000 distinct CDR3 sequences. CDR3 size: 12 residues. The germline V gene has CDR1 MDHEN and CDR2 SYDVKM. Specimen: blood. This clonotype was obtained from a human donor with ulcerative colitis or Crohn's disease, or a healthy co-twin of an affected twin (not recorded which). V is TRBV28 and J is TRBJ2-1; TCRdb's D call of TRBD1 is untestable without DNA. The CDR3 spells CASSGTYNEQFF.